This passage covers 28 T cell receptor beta chains from one sample sequenced in a study of blood T cell repertoires in COVID-19. This table comes from immunoSEQ multiplex PCR, and its TCRdb copy is limited to in-frame clones, with some not included. The data show about 400,000 clones, with roughly 87% seen just once and 2.5% to 3.5% held by the top ten. Sequencing was carried out using PBMCs or T cells enriched from blood (not recorded which). These receptors were collected from a woman aged 25-40 years who had recovered from COVID-19.

The chain couples TRBV23-1 to TRBJ2-7, with D maybe TRBD1 (6 bases). TRBV23-1 falls under the ORF class, with uncertain function. The CDR3 totals 15 residues. Deletions cut 3 bases from V and 4 bases from J, with 16 bases between. The CDR3 protein is CASSHLDRLFYEQYF. CDR3 DNA sequence: TGCGCCAGCAGTCATTTAGACAGGCTATTTTACGAGCAGTACTTC.

The chain recombines TRBV6-6 with TRBJ1-1, with TRBD1 matching over 8 bases. CDR3 length: 12 amino acids. CDR1 and CDR2 (germline): MNHNY, SVGAGI (reference sequence). Unmatched junction bases numbered 6, after V lost 9 bases and J lost 6 bases. CDR3 nucleotide sequence: TGTGCCAGTTCCGGGACAGGCCCTGAAGCTTTCTTT. Translated: CASSGTGPEAFF.

This rearrangement joins TRBV4-2 to TRBJ2-7; no reliable D call. This CDR3 is built from 17 residues. Per germline, CDR1 LGHNA and CDR2 YNFKEQ. V shed 3 bases and J shed 3 bases, with 21 bases lying between them. In DNA form, the CDR3 reads TGTGCCAGCAGCCAGGAAATAATATCGGAGATCATCTACGAGCAGTACTTC. As protein: CASSQEIISEIIYEQYF.

The chain recombines TRBV27 with TRBJ1-2; D possibly corresponds to TRBD1 (5 bases). V lost 6 bases and J 2 bases, leaving 13 bases between the germline ends. The CDR3 contains 14 residues. The germline V gene has CDR1 MNHEY and CDR2 SMNVEV (reference sequence). Here the CDR3 reads CASRRDGINYGYTF. The CDR3 coding sequence is TGTGCCAGCAGGCGGGACGGGATAAACTATGGCTACACCTTC.

The gene calls are TRBV30 and TRBJ1-2; D is undetermined. Trimming pared 2 bases from V and 8 bases from J, leaving 24 bases between. In germline, CDR1 is GTSNPN, CDR2 SVGIG (reference sequence). The CDR3 sequence is 16 residues long. CDR3 in amino acids: CAWSTYLGDRGGGYTF. In DNA, the CDR3 is TGTGCCTGGAGTACCTACTTGGGTGACCGCGGTGGGGGCTACACCTTC.

The V gene is TRBV2, the J gene TRBJ1-1, with 10 bases lining up with TRBD1. This CDR3 is built from 17 residues. V trimming: 2 bases; J trimming: 0 bases; junction bases outside the gene matches: 6. In germline, CDR1 is SNHLY, CDR2 FYNNEI. For the CDR3, the DNA is TGTGCCAGCAGTGAACCCGGGACAGGGGATTTGAACACTGAAGCTTTCTTT. The encoded protein is CASSEPGTGDLNTEAFF.

Concerning this clone itself: The junction does not match germline at one end; this may be a read error. The genes are TRBV2 and TRBJ1-1, with D maybe TRBD1 (5 bases). CDR1 is SNHLY and CDR2 is FYNNEI in the germline V gene. The CDR3 consists of 12 residues. The DNA of the CDR3 is TGTGCCAGCAGTGAAAGGGTTCCCAGGGCGTTGTTT. Translated, it gives CASSERVPRALF.

The chain joins TRBV29-1 to TRBJ1-1, with no clear D. CDR1 and CDR2 (germline): SQVTM, ANQGSEA. The length of the CDR3 is 12 residues. The V gene lost 3 bases and the J gene lost 5 bases, with 10 bases spanning the gap. Here the CDR3 DNA reads TGCAGCGTTGACGGGGTAAGGACTGAAGCTTTCTTT. Its translation is CSVDGVRTEAFF.

This chain joins TRBV6-2 or TRBV6-3 and TRBJ1-1; TRBD1 is a possible D gene (5 bases). CDR1 and CDR2 from the germline V gene are MNHEY and SVGEGT. This CDR3 is 13 amino acids long. The V end was cut by 5 bases, the J end by 4 bases, with 11 bases between. CDR3 nucleotide sequence: TGTGCCAGCAGTCCGCCAGGGCTCACTGAAGCTTTCTTT. Amino acid sequence: CASSPPGLTEAFF.

This clone was counted only a few times. The chain recombines TRBV3-1 (or the pseudogene TRBV3-2) with TRBJ1-1; no reliable D call. Deletions cut 0 bases from V and 7 bases from J, with 9 bases between. The CDR3 is 13 residues long. From germline, CDR1 is LGHDT and CDR2 YNNKEL (reference sequence). CDR3 bases: TGTGCCAGCAGCCAAGAGTACGGCGGTGAAGCTTTCTTT. Its protein is CASSQEYGGEAFF.

The rearrangement links TRBV6-6 to TRBJ1-5; possibly TRBD1 for D (6 bases). The CDR3 extends over 13 amino acids. Germline CDR1 reads MNHNY; CDR2 reads SVGAGI (reference sequence). V was cut by 6 bases and J by 6 bases, with 12 bases left in between. As DNA, the CDR3 is TGTGCCAGCAGGGGGACACTGGGTCAGCCCCAGCATTTT. Encoded protein: CASRGTLGQPQHF.

The chain employs TRBV7-9 and TRBJ1-1, with a weak D call TRBD1 (5 bases). Germline V gene sequence: CDR1 SEHNR, CDR2 FQNEAQ (reference sequence). Trimming stripped 6 bases from V and 1 base from J, with 18 bases between. The CDR3 covers 16 residues. In DNA form, the CDR3 reads TGTGCCAGCAGTCCAGGCTCGGGGGACGGGAACACTGAAGCTTTCTTT. Encoded protein: CASSPGSGDGNTEAFF.

The chain couples TRBV7-3 to TRBJ1-2; the D gene is possibly TRBD1 (6 bases). Between the trimmed V and J ends, which lost 6 bases and 4 bases, there was a span of 15 bases. CDR1 and CDR2 (germline): SGHTA, FQGTGA. The CDR3 sequence is 14 residues long. CDR3 residues: CASRLGHLIYGYTF. The CDR3 DNA sequence: TGTGCCAGCAGGTTGGGACACCTCATCTATGGCTACACCTTC.

V gene TRBV24-1 combines with J gene TRBJ2-1, with 11 bases identical to TRBD2. V shed 1 base, J shed 8 bases, and the junction held 15 bases outside the gene matches. The CDR3 has 19 residues. Germline CDR1 and CDR2: KGHDR and SFDVKD. In nucleotides, the CDR3 is TGTGCCACCAGTGATTTTCACGCGCCGACTAGCGGGACTCGCGATGAGCAGTTCTTC. It specifies CATSDFHAPTSGTRDEQFF.

The V call is TRBV25-1, the J call TRBJ2-7; 9 bases align to TRBD2. CDR1 is MGHDK and CDR2 is SYGVNS in the germline V gene. The CDR3 sequence is 17 residues long. The V gene end was trimmed by 1 base and the J gene end by 0 bases; junction bases not matched to a gene: 7. The CDR3 DNA reads TGTGCCAGCAGTGAATCGTCTAGCGGGACGAACTCCTACGAGCAGTACTTC. This translates into CASSESSSGTNSYEQYF.

This chain uses TRBV6-5 with TRBJ2-5, with 9 bases fitting TRBD1. The CDR3 runs 16 residues. Germline V lookup: CDR1 MNHEY, CDR2 SVGAGI. Trimming cost V 2 bases and J 3 bases; bases outside gene matches: 7. The CDR3 nucleotides read TGTGCCAGCAGTTACGCCCTCAGGACAGGGGAAGAGACCCAGTACTTC. The encoded protein is CASSYALRTGEETQYF.

The CDR3 here is CASRGGAPGEQYF. CDR3 DNA sequence: TGCGCCAGCAGGGGAGGGGCCCCCGGCGAGCAGTACTTC. The rearrangement links TRBV5-1 to TRBJ2-7, with 7 bases that match TRBD2. The CDR3 has 13 residues. CDR1 is SGHRS, CDR2 YFSETQ, per germline. Trimming at V came to 5 bases and at J to 6 bases, leaving 8 bases not matched to a gene.

The V and J genes are TRBV13 and TRBJ2-2; D ambiguous. The CDR3 is 13 amino acids. CDR1 and CDR2 from the germline V gene are PRHDT and FYEKMQ (reference sequence). V lost 6 bases and J 1 base, leaving 6 bases between the germline ends. CDR3 DNA: TGTGCCAGCAGTAGCCGGAACACCGGGGAGCTGTTTTTT. This gives the protein CASSSRNTGELFF.

This chain connects TRBV9 to TRBJ1-4; no clear D gene. With 0 bases removed from V and 4 bases from J, the gap between germline ends came to 7 bases. This CDR3 spans 14 amino acids. Per the germline V gene, CDR1 is SGDLS and CDR2 is YYNGEE. CDR3 coding DNA: TGTGCCAGCAGCGTAGGAGCCTTTAATGAAAAACTGTTTTTT. This sequence encodes CASSVGAFNEKLFF.

Of note for this clone: Within the sample, other DNA sequences also encode this same CDR3. The rearrangement uses TRBV18 and TRBJ2-7; 8 bases fit TRBD1. Per the germline V gene, CDR1 is KGHSH and CDR2 is LQKENI. The V gene end was trimmed by 3 bases and the J gene end by 1 base; junction bases not matched to a gene: 2. There are 14 residues in the CDR3. The CDR3 nucleotides are TGTGCCAGCTCACCGGGGACAGGATCCTACGAGCAGTACTTC. This sequence encodes CASSPGTGSYEQYF.

CDR3 DNA: TGTGCCAGCAGCTTAACGGGGGGGAAACAGTTCTTC. It is translated as CASSLTGGKQFF. The chain carries TRBV7-3 and TRBJ2-1; TRBD2 aligns across 7 bases. V lost 0 bases and J lost 13; bases outside the gene matches: 3. Germline values: CDR1 SGHTA, CDR2 FQGTGA. This CDR3 contains 12 residues.

Here the CDR3 reads CASSQSTGSNSPLHF. In DNA, the CDR3 is TGTGCCAGCAGCCAATCCACAGGGAGCAATTCACCCCTCCACTTT. This chain connects TRBV3-1 (or the pseudogene TRBV3-2) to TRBJ1-6, with a tentative D call TRBD1 (6 bases). The V gene lost 2 bases and the J gene lost 7 bases, with 12 bases spanning the gap. Looked up from germline, CDR1 is LGHDT and CDR2 is YNNKEL (reference sequence). The CDR3 consists of 15 residues.

The chain couples TRBV27 to TRBJ1-2; 12 nucleotides match TRBD1. CDR1 and CDR2 (germline): MNHEY, SMNVEV (reference sequence). J gave up 3 bases and V 6 bases, and 8 bases lay outside the gene matches. This CDR3 comprises 16 residues. The CDR3 nucleotides are TGTGCCAGCAGCCATACCGGGACAGGGGGCCACTATGGCTACACCTTC. Encoded protein: CASSHTGTGGHYGYTF.

This sequence joins TRBV5-1 and TRBJ2-7; D is ambiguous. The CDR3 runs 13 residues. The V and J ends lost 0 bases and 0 bases respectively, with 4 bases between them. CDR1 is SGHRS and CDR2 is YFSETQ in the germline V gene. The CDR3 coding sequence is TGCGCCAGCAGCTTGGACAACTCCTACGAGCAGTACTTC. As protein: CASSLDNSYEQYF.

This clone was observed a handful of times. The chain carries TRBV19 and TRBJ1-2, with a possible D match to TRBD1 (5 bases). Germline V gives CDR1 LNHDA, CDR2 SQIVND (reference sequence). Trimming removed 3 bases at V and 0 bases at J, with 8 bases between. This CDR3 comprises 14 residues. The CDR3 nucleotides are TGTGCCAGTAGTATGTGGGGCTCTAACTATGGCTACACCTTC. Translating gives CASSMWGSNYGYTF. Full variable domain (rest looked up from reference TRBV19 and TRBJ1-2): DGGITQSPKYLFRKEGQNVTLSCEQNLNHDAMYWYRQDPGQGLRLIYYSQIVNDFQKGDIAEGYSVSREKKESFPLTVTSAQKNPTAFYLCASSMWGSNYGYTFGSGTRLTVV.

The V and J genes are TRBV3-1 (or the pseudogene TRBV3-2) and TRBJ2-2; tentatively, D is TRBD1 (5 bases). CDR3 size: 14 residues. The V gene lost 4 bases and the J gene lost 3 bases, with 9 bases spanning the gap. Germline V gene data show CDR1 as LGHDT and CDR2 as YNNKEL (reference sequence). The DNA of the CDR3 is TGTGCCAGCAGCCTACCCAGGGACACCGGGGAGCTGTTTTTT. It translates to CASSLPRDTGELFF.

This clone was picked up a small number of times. The genes are TRBV25-1 and TRBJ1-6; maybe TRBD1 (5 bases). The V gene lost 6 bases and the J gene lost 2 bases, with 11 bases spanning the gap. The germline V gene has CDR1 MGHDK and CDR2 SYGVNS. The CDR3 runs to 15 residues. In DNA form, the CDR3 reads TGTGCCAGCAGCTCCCGGGGGGCCTATAATTCACCCCTCCACTTT. The encoded protein is CASSSRGAYNSPLHF. Combining the CDR3 with reference TRBV25-1 and TRBJ1-6 gives the whole variable domain EADIYQTPRYLVIGTGKKITLECSQTMGHDKMYWYQQDPGMELHLIHYSYGVNSTEKGDLSSESTVSRIRTEHFPLTLESARPSHTSQYLCASSSRGAYNSPLHFGNGTRLTVT.

The J gene is TRBJ1-3, the V gene TRBV12-3 or TRBV12-4; no reliable D call. The CDR3 covers 13 residues. V lost 5 bases and J lost 4, with 9 bases in between. In DNA form, the CDR3 reads TGTGCCAGCAGTATCTTAGCGGGAAACACCATATATTTT. Its protein product is CASSILAGNTIYF.